The present T cell receptor beta chain was sequenced within a study of blood T cell repertoires in COVID-19 (dated by TCRdb to 2019 to 2021). For context, the study as a whole: The collaborator samples originated in the United States, Italy and Spain and spanned the acute and convalescent phases of COVID-19. Samples were obtained from the ongoing ImmuneRACE study (first 160 participants) and from over a thousand subjects provided by 6 global collaborators. The repertoires were released in a freely available public database meant as a resource for research on the immune response to SARS-CoV-2. Where HLA class I and class II types were available, the types were taken from metadata supplied by the sample provider, not from assay-based typing. Sample metadata almost always included a de-identified subject ID, COVID-19 status, age in years and sex. The prospective study material was composed of cDNA or gDNA derived from T cells, B-cell-depleted T cells, or PBMCs. Subjects who had been exposed to COVID-19, were actively infected with it, or had recovered from it provided the deeply sampled blood TCRbeta repertoires that made up the dataset.

Participants in the prospective study were enrolled through a virtual design, were aged about 18 to 90 years, and lived in roughly 24 United States geographic areas. In the prospective study, cohorts were assigned on the basis of participant-reported clinical history obtained from a screening survey and a study questionnaire. A participant counted as exposed if, within 2 weeks of entering the study, that participant had been in contact with someone who had a PCR-confirmed or clinician-diagnosed COVID-19 case. In the prospective study, mobile phlebotomists collected whole blood, serum and a nasopharyngeal or oropharyngeal swab from each participant. Participants in the prospective study had the option to provide additional blood draws and questionnaires over a roughly 2-month period. Blood samples from the prospective study were shipped frozen or at room temperature prior to DNA extraction. The study at large found these results: The quantity of clinical and demographic metadata differed by source and by participant and was supplied without curation.

The immunoSEQ Assay, a bias-controlled multiplex PCR, was used to amplify TCRbeta CDR3 regions from genomic DNA. The authors processed their data as follows. The number of nucleated cells in each sample was estimated from the amplification of reference gene primers within the assay. To quantify the absolute abundance of each unique TCRbeta CDR3 rearrangement, sequence reads were collapsed and filtered. For each sample, productive Simpson clonality was calculated as the square root of Simpson's diversity index across productive rearrangements. The source is immuneACCESS, and TCRdb retained only in-frame sequences with V and J called. Part of the clones is not carried over; for the studies checked, unresolved V genes explain less than half of this, and the remainder is unexplained. V, J and clone size were drawn from that table, and D and trimming were deduced from the DNA. In all, the sample holds about 280,000 clones, and roughly 80% of those were seen once. Roughly 5.3% of the sample belongs to the ten largest clones.

Remarks on this clone: Its binding antigen is unknown. No much larger clonotype is one base removed from it; base qualities were not supplied.

The CDR3, cysteine through phenylalanine, is 15 amino acids long. The kept DNA is CDR3 alone, 45 bases in frame from the first base. The germline V gene encodes CDR1 SGHNT and CDR2 YYREEE (reference sequence). Trimming takes 4 bases off V and 5 bases off J; junction bases not matched to a gene: 9. Here the chain combines TRBV5-4 and TRBJ2-1, and TRBD2 matches 7 of the central bases. The specimen was PBMCs or T cells enriched from blood (not recorded which). The receptor's source is a man between 40 and 49 years old who had been exposed to COVID-19. The CDR3 reads as follows: CASSLGTNPHNEQFF. The DNA reads TGTGCCAGCAGCCTAGGGACTAACCCCCACAATGAGCAGTTCTTC.